The T cell receptor beta chain under discussion was sequenced for a study of T cells after yellow fever vaccination. The table lists this clonotype with many counts. CDR1 and CDR2 from the germline V gene are KGHSH and LQKENI. The CDR3 covers 17 residues. V lost 6 bases to trimming and J lost 0 bases, with 20 bases between them. TCRdb fed the 5' RACE reads into MiXCR, producing one record per CDR3 protein. The sample holds approximately 34,000 distinct CDR3 sequences, more than 6.5% seen once. The chain employs TRBV18 and TRBJ1-2; maybe TRBD1 (5 bases). This specimen consisted of PBMCs, either bulk or a sorted T-cell subset (CD4+, CD8+, memory, or dextramer-sorted; not recorded which), obtained on the day of the first yellow fever vaccination. The sequence was collected from a man younger than 30 who received the YFV17D yellow fever vaccine. This CDR3 is CASSLTSTVRPNYGYTF. Written as DNA, the CDR3 is TGTGCCAGCTCGCTAACCTCGACAGTGCGCCCTAACTATGGCTACACCTTC.